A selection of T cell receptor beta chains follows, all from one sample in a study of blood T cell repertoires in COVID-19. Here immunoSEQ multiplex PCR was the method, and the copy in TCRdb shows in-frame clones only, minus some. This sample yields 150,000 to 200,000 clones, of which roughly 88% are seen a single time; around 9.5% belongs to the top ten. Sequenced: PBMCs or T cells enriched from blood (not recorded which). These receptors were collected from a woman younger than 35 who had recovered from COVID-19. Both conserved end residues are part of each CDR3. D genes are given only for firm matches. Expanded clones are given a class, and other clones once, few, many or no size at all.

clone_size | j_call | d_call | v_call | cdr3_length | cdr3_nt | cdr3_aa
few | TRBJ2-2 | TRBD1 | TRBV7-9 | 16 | TGTGCCAGCAGCATCGGACAGGGGGCGAACACCGGGGAGCTGTTTTTT | CASSIGQGANTGELFF
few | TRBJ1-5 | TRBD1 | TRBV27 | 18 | TGTGCCAGCAGTCACCCAATGACAGGGTTAGATAGCAATCAGCCCCAGCATTTT | CASSHPMTGLDSNQPQHF
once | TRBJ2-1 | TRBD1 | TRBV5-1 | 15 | TGCGCCAGCAGCTCGGGACAGGGTAGGGCCAATGAGCAGTTCTTC | CASSSGQGRANEQFF
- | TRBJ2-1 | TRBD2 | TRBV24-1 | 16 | TGTGCCACCAGTGATTTTACAGCGGGACCCTACAATGAGCAGTTCTTC | CATSDFTAGPYNEQFF
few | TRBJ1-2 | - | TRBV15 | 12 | TGTGCCACCAGCAGCGACATAAATGGCTACACCTTC | CATSSDINGYTF
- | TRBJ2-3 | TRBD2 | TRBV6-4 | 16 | TGTGCCAGCAGTGACTCGACTAGCGGGGGGGCAGATACGCAGTATTTT | CASSDSTSGGADTQYF
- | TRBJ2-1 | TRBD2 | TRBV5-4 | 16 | TGTGCCAGCAGCTTGACTAGCGGGGTGATCTGGGATGAGCAGTTCTTC | CASSLTSGVIWDEQFF
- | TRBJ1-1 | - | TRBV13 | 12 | TGTGCCAGCAGCTTACTACACACTGAAGCTTTCTTT | CASSLLHTEAFF
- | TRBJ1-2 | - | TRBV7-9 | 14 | TGTGCCAGCAGCTTAACAGGGCTACCTGCTGGCTACACCTTC | CASSLTGLPAGYTF
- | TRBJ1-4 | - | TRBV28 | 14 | TGTGCCAGCAGCCCCCTCACGGTTAATGAAAAACTGTTTTTT | CASSPLTVNEKLFF
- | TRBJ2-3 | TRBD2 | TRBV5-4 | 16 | TGTGCCAGCAGGGGCGGACTAGCGATGAGCACAGATACGCAGTATTTT | CASRGGLAMSTDTQYF
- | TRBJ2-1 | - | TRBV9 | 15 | TGTGCCAGCGCGAGAGAGGGCCCATCCTACAATGAGCAGTTCTTC | CASAREGPSYNEQFF
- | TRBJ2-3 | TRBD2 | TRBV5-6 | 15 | TGTGCCAGCAGCTTGGGGACTAGTCTCATGGATACGCAGTATTTT | CASSLGTSLMDTQYF
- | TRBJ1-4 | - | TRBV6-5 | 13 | TGTGCCAGCAGTCAGAGGAGGAATGAAAAACTGTTTTTT | CASSQRRNEKLFF
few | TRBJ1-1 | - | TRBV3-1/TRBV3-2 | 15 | TGTGCCAGCAGCCAAGGGTCGGGAGTGGGCACTGAAGCTTTCTTT | CASSQGSGVGTEAFF
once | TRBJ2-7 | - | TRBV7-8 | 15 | TGTGCCAGCAGCTTGTCTAGACTCCTCGGCGACGAGCAGTACTTC | CASSLSRLLGDEQYF
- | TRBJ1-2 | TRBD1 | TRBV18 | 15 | TGTGCCAGCTCACCACCCCAGGGGGCGATTTATGGCTACACCTTC | CASSPPQGAIYGYTF
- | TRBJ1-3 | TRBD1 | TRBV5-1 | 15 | TGCGCCAGCAGCTTGGGACAGGGGTTTGGAAACACCATATATTTT | CASSLGQGFGNTIYF
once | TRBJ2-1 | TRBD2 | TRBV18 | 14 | TGTGCCAGCTCATCTTATAGCGGGAACAATGAGCAGTTCTTC | CASSSYSGNNEQFF
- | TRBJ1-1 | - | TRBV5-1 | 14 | TGCGCCAGCAGCTTGACAGGGTCGAACACTGAAGCTTTCTTT | CASSLTGSNTEAFF
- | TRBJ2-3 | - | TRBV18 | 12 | TGTGCCAACACACAGGGTACGGATACGCAGTATTTT | CANTQGTDTQYF
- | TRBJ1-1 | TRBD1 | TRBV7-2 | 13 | TGTGCCAGCAGCTTCGGGACAGGGCGGAAAACTTTCTTT | CASSFGTGRKTFF
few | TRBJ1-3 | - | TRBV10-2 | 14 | TGCGCCAGCAGTGAGTCTCACTCTGGAAACACCATATATTTT | CASSESHSGNTIYF
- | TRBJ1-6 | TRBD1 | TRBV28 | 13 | TGTGCCAGCAGTTCACAGGGGGTTTCACCCCTCCACTTT | CASSSQGVSPLHF
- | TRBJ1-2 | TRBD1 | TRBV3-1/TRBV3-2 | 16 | TGTGCCAGCAGCCAAGGTACGCTAGGACAGGGGTATGGCTACACCTTC | CASSQGTLGQGYGYTF
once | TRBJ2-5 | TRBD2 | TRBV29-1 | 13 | TGCAGCGGAGGGACTAGGTTTCAAGAGACCCAGTACTTC | CSGGTRFQETQYF
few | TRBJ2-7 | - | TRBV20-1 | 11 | TGCAGTGCTACCCAGCGGTACGAGCAGTACTTC | CSATQRYEQYF
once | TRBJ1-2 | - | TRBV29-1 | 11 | TGCAGCGTTGACAGTTCAGGTGGCTACACCTTC | CSVDSSGGYTF
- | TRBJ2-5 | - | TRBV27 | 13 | TGTGCCAGCAGAACAGATACACAAGAGACCCAGTACTTC | CASRTDTQETQYF